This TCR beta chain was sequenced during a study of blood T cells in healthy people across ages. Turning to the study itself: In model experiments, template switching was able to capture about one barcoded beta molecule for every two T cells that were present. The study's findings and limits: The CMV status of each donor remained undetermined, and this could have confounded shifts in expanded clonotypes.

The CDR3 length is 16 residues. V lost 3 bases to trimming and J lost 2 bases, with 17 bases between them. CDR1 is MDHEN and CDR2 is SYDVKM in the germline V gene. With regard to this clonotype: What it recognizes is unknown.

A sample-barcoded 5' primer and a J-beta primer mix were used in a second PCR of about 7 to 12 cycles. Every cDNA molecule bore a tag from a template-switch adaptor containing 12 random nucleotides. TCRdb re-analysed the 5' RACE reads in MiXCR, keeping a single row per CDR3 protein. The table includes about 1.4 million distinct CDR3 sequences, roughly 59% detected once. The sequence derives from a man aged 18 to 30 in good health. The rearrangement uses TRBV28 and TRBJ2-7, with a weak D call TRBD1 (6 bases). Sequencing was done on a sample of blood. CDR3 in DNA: TGTGCCAGCAGTTTCAGACTGGGGACACGGACCTACGAGCAGTACTTC. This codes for CASSFRLGTRTYEQYF.